These T cell receptor beta chains were read from a single sample in a study of CD8+ T cells in alopecia areata. Assay used: immunoSEQ multiplex PCR; TCRdb lists only in-frame clones, some missing. The sample carries 150,000 to 200,000 clones, 50% to 70% recorded once. Material: CD4+ T cells sorted from blood, obtained between weeks 49 and 50, from a patient treated with tofacitinib. The source is a human donor with alopecia areata. The CDR3 runs from the conserved cysteine through the conserved F or W. The D gene is left open where the match is weak. For some rows the clone size is stated as once, few or many, or as a class when expanded; others skip it.

v_gene: TRBV29-1; abundance: few; d_gene: .; j_gene: TRBJ1-1; CDR3nt: TGCAGCGTTGGTTCTCTTGGTTGGCCGGACACTGAAGCTTTCTTT; CDR3aa: CSVGSLGWPDTEAFF
v_gene: TRBV29-1; abundance: .; d_gene: .; j_gene: TRBJ2-3; CDR3nt: TGCAGCGTTGAAGGCGCGGCACAGTCGACAGATACGCAGTATTTT; CDR3aa: CSVEGAAQSTDTQYF
v_gene: TRBV11-2; abundance: once; d_gene: .; j_gene: TRBJ1-1; CDR3nt: TGTGCCAGCAGAAAAACAGGGAGCGCTGAAGCTTTCTTT; CDR3aa: CASRKTGSAEAFF
v_gene: TRBV30; abundance: .; d_gene: .; j_gene: TRBJ1-1; CDR3nt: TGTGCCTGGAGTGTAACTGCCGAAGCTTTCTTT; CDR3aa: CAWSVTAEAFF
v_gene: TRBV4-3; abundance: few; d_gene: .; j_gene: TRBJ1-1; CDR3nt: TGCGCCAGCAGCCAAGAGCCAGGGAGGACTGAAGCTTTCTTT; CDR3aa: CASSQEPGRTEAFF
v_gene: TRBV5-6; abundance: once; d_gene: .; j_gene: TRBJ2-7; CDR3nt: TGTGCCAGCAGCTTTTCAAACCACGAGCAGTACTTC; CDR3aa: CASSFSNHEQYF
v_gene: TRBV5-6; abundance: once; d_gene: TRBD2; j_gene: TRBJ2-1; CDR3nt: TGTGCCAGCAGCCGCCGCGGGGGGGTCCCTAATGAGCAGTTCTTC; CDR3aa: CASSRRGGVPNEQFF
v_gene: TRBV5-1; abundance: few; d_gene: .; j_gene: TRBJ2-7; CDR3nt: TGCGCCAGTCGAGACCGAGACTACGAGCAGTACTTC; CDR3aa: CASRDRDYEQYF
v_gene: TRBV27; abundance: few; d_gene: TRBD1; j_gene: TRBJ2-3; CDR3nt: TGTGCCAGCGGACGGGACAGGGCGGGTGATACGCAGTATTTT; CDR3aa: CASGRDRAGDTQYF
v_gene: TRBV29-1; abundance: few; d_gene: TRBD1; j_gene: TRBJ1-1; CDR3nt: TGCAGCGTGGACAGGGACACTGAAGCTTTCTTT; CDR3aa: CSVDRDTEAFF
v_gene: TRBV29-1; abundance: .; d_gene: .; j_gene: TRBJ1-5; CDR3nt: TGCAGCGTTGAAACCGCTAGCAATCAGCCCCAGCATTTT; CDR3aa: CSVETASNQPQHF
v_gene: TRBV6-1; abundance: .; d_gene: .; j_gene: TRBJ1-5; CDR3nt: TGTGCCAGCAGTGGACGACAGGGCAATCAGCCCCAGCATTTT; CDR3aa: CASSGRQGNQPQHF
v_gene: TRBV15; abundance: .; d_gene: .; j_gene: TRBJ1-2; CDR3nt: TGTGCCACCAGCAGAGACTCGCCGGGACACCTCTATGGCTACACCTTC; CDR3aa: CATSRDSPGHLYGYTF
v_gene: TRBV23-1; abundance: few; d_gene: TRBD1; j_gene: TRBJ2-5; CDR3nt: TGCGCCAGCAGTCAAACCCTTACAGGGGTGGGAGAGACCCAGTACTTC; CDR3aa: CASSQTLTGVGETQYF
v_gene: TRBV29-1; abundance: few; d_gene: .; j_gene: TRBJ2-1; CDR3nt: TGCAGCGTCCTTAGCGCTGAGCAGTTCTTC; CDR3aa: CSVLSAEQFF
v_gene: TRBV11-2; abundance: .; d_gene: .; j_gene: TRBJ2-1; CDR3nt: TGTGCCAGCAAGCGCGAGACAGCCTACAATGAGCAGTTCTTC; CDR3aa: CASKRETAYNEQFF
v_gene: TRBV30; abundance: .; d_gene: .; j_gene: TRBJ2-4; CDR3nt: TGTGCCTGGAGTATAACACCCAACCCCCGGGGCCCTGGAAACATTCAGTACTTC; CDR3aa: CAWSITPNPRGPGNIQYF
v_gene: TRBV29-1; abundance: .; d_gene: TRBD1; j_gene: TRBJ1-5; CDR3nt: TGCAGCGCACAGGGGGCGCGTGGTCAGCCCCAGCATTTT; CDR3aa: CSAQGARGQPQHF
v_gene: TRBV7-9; abundance: .; d_gene: .; j_gene: TRBJ1-6; CDR3nt: TGTGCCAGCAGAGCCGACGAGGGCCGGCCCCTCCACTTT; CDR3aa: CASRADEGRPLHF
v_gene: TRBV12-5; abundance: .; d_gene: TRBD2; j_gene: TRBJ2-1; CDR3nt: TGTGCTAGTGGTTTAGGTCCGGGGGGGCAGGATGAGCAGTTCTTC; CDR3aa: CASGLGPGGQDEQFF
v_gene: TRBV4-3; abundance: .; d_gene: .; j_gene: TRBJ2-1; CDR3nt: TGCGCCAGCAGCCAAGATGGTGGGGGGGCTGGCAATGAGCAGTTCTTC; CDR3aa: CASSQDGGGAGNEQFF
v_gene: TRBV7-9; abundance: .; d_gene: TRBD1; j_gene: TRBJ2-7; CDR3nt: TGTGCCAGCAGCTGGGCCGGGACAGGGAGCTCCTACGAGCAGTACTTC; CDR3aa: CASSWAGTGSSYEQYF
v_gene: TRBV4-3; abundance: .; d_gene: .; j_gene: TRBJ1-1; CDR3nt: TGCGCCAGCAGCCAAGCTAAGGCCGGATCGAACACTGAAGCTTTCTTT; CDR3aa: CASSQAKAGSNTEAFF
v_gene: TRBV5-1; abundance: .; d_gene: TRBD1; j_gene: TRBJ2-6; CDR3nt: TGCGCCAGCAGCTCATTTACAGGGGGCTCTGGGGCCAACGTCCTGACTTTC; CDR3aa: CASSSFTGGSGANVLTF
v_gene: TRBV27; abundance: .; d_gene: TRBD1; j_gene: TRBJ1-6; CDR3nt: TGTGCCAGCAGTGCGGGGACAGGCGGCAGATCACCCCTCCACTTT; CDR3aa: CASSAGTGGRSPLHF
v_gene: TRBV9; abundance: .; d_gene: .; j_gene: TRBJ1-2; CDR3nt: TGTGCCAGTGCTATATGGAGTGGGGGCTACACCTTC; CDR3aa: CASAIWSGGYTF
v_gene: TRBV30; abundance: .; d_gene: TRBD2; j_gene: TRBJ2-3; CDR3nt: TGTGCCTGGAGCGAAGGGACTAGCGGGGGCACAGATACGCAGTATTTT; CDR3aa: CAWSEGTSGGTDTQYF
v_gene: TRBV30; abundance: .; d_gene: TRBD2; j_gene: TRBJ2-1; CDR3nt: TGTGCCTGGAGTGTAAAACTAGCGGCCAGGTCCTACAATGAGCAGTTCTTC; CDR3aa: CAWSVKLAARSYNEQFF
v_gene: TRBV6-6; abundance: .; d_gene: .; j_gene: TRBJ1-2; CDR3nt: TGTGCCAGCAGCCTCAGGGTCTCTGGCTACACCTTC; CDR3aa: CASSLRVSGYTF
v_gene: TRBV30; abundance: .; d_gene: TRBD2; j_gene: TRBJ2-1; CDR3nt: TGTGCCTGGGGCCCTCCTAGCGGGGGTCACAATGAGCAGTTCTTC; CDR3aa: CAWGPPSGGHNEQFF
v_gene: TRBV5-6; abundance: few; d_gene: .; j_gene: TRBJ2-6; CDR3nt: TGTGCCAGCAGCCTCACGGCGTCGGGCTCTGGGGCCAACGTCCTGACTTTC; CDR3aa: CASSLTASGSGANVLTF
v_gene: TRBV7-3; abundance: few; d_gene: .; j_gene: TRBJ1-1; CDR3nt: TGTGCCAGCAGCGAAGGGATGAACACTGAAGCTTTCTTT; CDR3aa: CASSEGMNTEAFF
v_gene: TRBV6-5; abundance: few; d_gene: TRBD2; j_gene: TRBJ2-1; CDR3nt: TGTGCCAGCACGACTAGCGGGACCTACAATGAGCAGTTCTTC; CDR3aa: CASTTSGTYNEQFF
v_gene: TRBV7-9; abundance: .; d_gene: .; j_gene: TRBJ2-3; CDR3nt: TGTGCCAGCAGCTTAACAGATACGCAGTATTTT; CDR3aa: CASSLTDTQYF
v_gene: TRBV2; abundance: few; d_gene: .; j_gene: TRBJ1-6; CDR3nt: TGTGCCAGCAAAGGGAATTCACCCCTCCACTTT; CDR3aa: CASKGNSPLHF
v_gene: TRBV5-4; abundance: .; d_gene: .; j_gene: TRBJ2-3; CDR3nt: TGTGCCAGCAGCTTGCAATTAGCAGATACGCAGTATTTT; CDR3aa: CASSLQLADTQYF